This T cell receptor (beta chain) was obtained from a study of blood T cell repertoires in COVID-19. Study at large: Sites across the United States, Italy and Spain contributed samples from acute and convalescent COVID-19.

Original data processing: Amplification of reference gene primers provided the estimated nucleated cell counts. Clones were sequenced by immunoSEQ multiplex PCR, and TCRdb holds only the in-frame ones, with some missing. From that table come the V and J calls and clone size; the DNA was used to work out D and trimming. The sample includes just over 150,000 clones, approximately 90% seen only once; the top ten take more than 4.5%. The origin of this receptor is a man aged 25-40 years with COVID-19, enrolled during active disease. The source material was peripheral blood.

The chain's CDR3 is CASSQARHIYEQYF. The CDR3 region has the DNA TGCGCCAGCAGCCAAGCCCGACACATCTACGAGCAGTACTTC. The chain employs TRBV23-1 and TRBJ2-7, with D unclear. TRBV23-1 is annotated as an ORF whose role is uncertain. The CDR3 has 14 residues. The V end lost 6 bases, the J end lost 3 bases, and 15 bases lay between the germline ends.